This is a list of T cell receptor beta chains from one sample in a study of blood T cell repertoires in COVID-19. TCRdb's copy holds only in-frame clones and misses some; the assay was immunoSEQ multiplex PCR. In the table there are about 160,000 clones, approximately 80% of which are singletons. The specimen was PBMCs or T cells enriched from blood (not recorded which). The receptors were gathered from a woman between 55 and 75 years old who had recovered from COVID-19. CDR3s leave out the opening cysteine and the closing phenylalanine or tryptophan.

v_gene: TRBV4-1
j_gene: TRBJ1-6
CDR3aa: ASTIAGGGPLH

v_gene: TRBV18
j_gene: TRBJ1-5
CDR3aa: ASSRLDQGSGQPQH

v_gene: TRBV19
j_gene: TRBJ1-2
CDR3aa: ASSIRDMAIYGYT

v_gene: TRBV5-1
j_gene: TRBJ1-2
CDR3aa: ASSDRTGGSGYGYT

v_gene: TRBV3-1/TRBV3-2
j_gene: TRBJ1-5
CDR3aa: ASSQEATAGGDLNQPQH

v_gene: TRBV18
j_gene: TRBJ1-5
CDR3aa: ASSPVGGSQPQH

v_gene: TRBV2
j_gene: TRBJ2-6
CDR3aa: ASSNSGQVSSGANVLT

v_gene: TRBV18
j_gene: TRBJ2-6
CDR3aa: ASSPPGQGIPGANVLT

v_gene: TRBV4-1
j_gene: TRBJ2-2
CDR3aa: ASSQVAGGGELF

v_gene: TRBV5-1
j_gene: TRBJ2-7
CDR3aa: ASSLGTGSVGYEQY

v_gene: TRBV19
j_gene: TRBJ2-7
CDR3aa: ASMGGSSYEQY

v_gene: TRBV6-5
j_gene: TRBJ2-7
CDR3aa: ASNREGTLEQY

v_gene: TRBV15
j_gene: TRBJ2-7
CDR3aa: ATSRDGDREPNYEQY

v_gene: TRBV29-1
j_gene: TRBJ2-3
CDR3aa: SVGTPERTDTQY

v_gene: TRBV28
j_gene: TRBJ1-5
CDR3aa: ASSPHRDADQPQH

v_gene: TRBV5-4
j_gene: TRBJ2-7
CDR3aa: ASSSSGGLRYEQY

v_gene: TRBV6-5
j_gene: TRBJ1-5
CDR3aa: ASSYSSNQPQH

v_gene: TRBV9
j_gene: TRBJ1-4
CDR3aa: ASMVRQGAAKLF

v_gene: TRBV6-5
j_gene: TRBJ1-2
CDR3aa: ASRTGGVRYGYT

v_gene: TRBV14
j_gene: TRBJ1-1
CDR3aa: ASSRDGSYTEAF

v_gene: TRBV7-9
j_gene: TRBJ2-5
CDR3aa: ASSLGASGQETQY

v_gene: TRBV7-8
j_gene: TRBJ1-2
CDR3aa: ASSLKQGYGYT

v_gene: TRBV7-9
j_gene: TRBJ2-1
CDR3aa: ASTSRHSNEQF

v_gene: TRBV6-1
j_gene: TRBJ2-3
CDR3aa: ASSDPGLATEQPSTDTQY

v_gene: TRBV5-1
j_gene: TRBJ2-1
CDR3aa: ASSFGGGDEQF